This T cell receptor beta chain originates from a study of blood T cell repertoires in COVID-19. CDR1 and CDR2 from the germline V gene are GTSNPN and SVGIG (reference sequence). V lost 4 bases and J lost 7; bases outside the gene matches: 15. CDR3 length equals 15 residues. Clones were read by immunoSEQ multiplex PCR, and TCRdb kept only the in-frame ones, dropping some. The table records just under 90,000 clones, approximately 75% of them present only once. The V gene is TRBV30, the J gene TRBJ2-5; 7 nucleotides agree with TRBD1. The clonotype was recovered from a woman of 80 years or more with acute or convalescent COVID-19. Sequenced sample: peripheral blood. This CDR3 is CAWIQMGQPVRTQYF. As DNA, the CDR3 is TGTGCCTGGATTCAGATGGGACAGCCCGTTCGGACCCAGTACTTC.